This T cell receptor (beta chain) was sequenced for a study of blood T cells in healthy people across ages. Points from the study as a whole: Investigators viewed diversity estimates from one million T cells as underestimates, the study reported. A strong correlation was seen between TCR beta diversity and naive T cell percentage.

Of note for this clonotype: Its antigen is not identified.

The CDR3 is 16 residues long. Trimming took 6 bases from V and 0 from J, leaving 20 bases between them. Germline V gene sequence: CDR1 SQVTM, CDR2 ANQGSEA. RNA extraction gave at least 5 micrograms of total RNA per sample. Together with a sample-barcoded 5' primer, a J-beta primer mix was included in a second PCR lasting about 6 to 11 cycles. TCRdb reprocessed the 5' RACE reads via MiXCR and lists one record per CDR3 protein. The sample consists of under 2,000,000 distinct CDR3 sequences, around half of them appearing once. The genes are TRBV29-1 and TRBJ1-2, with D maybe TRBD1 (6 bases). The receptor was derived from a woman between 35 and 50 years old in good health. The specimen sequenced was blood. CDR3 in amino acids: CSVQREGDTSNYGYTF. In DNA, the CDR3 is TGCAGCGTCCAAAGGGAGGGGGACACCTCTAACTATGGCTACACCTTC.